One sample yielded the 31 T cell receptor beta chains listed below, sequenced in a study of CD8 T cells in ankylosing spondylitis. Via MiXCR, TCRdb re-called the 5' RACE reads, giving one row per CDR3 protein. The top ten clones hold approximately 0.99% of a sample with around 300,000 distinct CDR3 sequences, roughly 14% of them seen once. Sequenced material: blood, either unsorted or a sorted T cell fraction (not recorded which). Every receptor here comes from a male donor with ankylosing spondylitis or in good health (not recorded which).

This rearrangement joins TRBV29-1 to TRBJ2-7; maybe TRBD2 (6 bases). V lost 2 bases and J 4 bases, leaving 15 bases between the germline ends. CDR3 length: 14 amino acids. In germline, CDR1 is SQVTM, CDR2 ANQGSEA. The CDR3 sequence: CSVEKGRGIYEQYF. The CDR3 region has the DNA TGCAGCGTTGAAAAGGGTCGGGGGATATACGAGCAGTACTTC.

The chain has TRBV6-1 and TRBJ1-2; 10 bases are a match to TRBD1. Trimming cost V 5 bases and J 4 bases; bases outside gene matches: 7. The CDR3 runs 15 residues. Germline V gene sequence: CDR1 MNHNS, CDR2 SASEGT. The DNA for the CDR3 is TGTGCCAGCAGTCTGACAGGGGGCAATAGCTATGGCTACACCTTC. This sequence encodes CASSLTGGNSYGYTF.

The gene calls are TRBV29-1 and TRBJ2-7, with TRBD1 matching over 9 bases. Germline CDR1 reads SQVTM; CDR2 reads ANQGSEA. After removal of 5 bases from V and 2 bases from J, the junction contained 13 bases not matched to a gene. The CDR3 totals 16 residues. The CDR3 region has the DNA TGCAGCGTTTCCGGGACAGGGCGACTCGGAGCCTACGAGCAGTACTTC. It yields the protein CSVSGTGRLGAYEQYF.

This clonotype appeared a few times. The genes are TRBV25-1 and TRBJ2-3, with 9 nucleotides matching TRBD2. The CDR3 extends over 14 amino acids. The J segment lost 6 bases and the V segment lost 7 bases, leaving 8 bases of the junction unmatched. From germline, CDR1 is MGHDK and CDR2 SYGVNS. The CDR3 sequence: CASKISGSLDTQYF. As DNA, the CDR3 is TGTGCCAGCAAGATTAGCGGGAGCCTTGATACGCAGTATTTT.

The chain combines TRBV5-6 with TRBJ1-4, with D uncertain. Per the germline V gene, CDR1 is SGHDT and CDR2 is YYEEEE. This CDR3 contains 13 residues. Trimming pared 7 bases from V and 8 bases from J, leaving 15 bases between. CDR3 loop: CASGWGRAEKLFF. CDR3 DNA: TGTGCCAGCGGTTGGGGAAGAGCGGAAAAACTGTTTTTT.

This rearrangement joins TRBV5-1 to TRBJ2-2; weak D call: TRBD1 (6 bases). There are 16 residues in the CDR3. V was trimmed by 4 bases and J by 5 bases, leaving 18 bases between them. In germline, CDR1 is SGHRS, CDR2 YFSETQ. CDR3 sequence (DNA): TGCGCCAGCAGCCCTGGACAGTACCGATTGACCGGGGAGCTGTTTTTT. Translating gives CASSPGQYRLTGELFF.

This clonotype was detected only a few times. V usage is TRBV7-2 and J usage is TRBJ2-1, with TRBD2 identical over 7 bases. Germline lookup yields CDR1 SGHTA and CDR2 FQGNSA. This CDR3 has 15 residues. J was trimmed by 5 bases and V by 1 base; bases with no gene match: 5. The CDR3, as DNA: TGTGCCAGCAGCTTAGTAGCGGGTTCGAACAATGAGCAGTTCTTC. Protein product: CASSLVAGSNNEQFF.

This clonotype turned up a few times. CDR3 residues: CASSGISGANVLTF. In DNA, the CDR3 is TGCGCCAGCAGCGGGATCTCTGGGGCCAACGTCCTGACTTTC. The chain couples TRBV5-1 to TRBJ2-6; D ambiguous. Germline V gene data show CDR1 as SGHRS and CDR2 as YFSETQ. The CDR3 is 14 amino acids. V lost 4 bases, J lost 0 bases, and 5 bases lay in between.

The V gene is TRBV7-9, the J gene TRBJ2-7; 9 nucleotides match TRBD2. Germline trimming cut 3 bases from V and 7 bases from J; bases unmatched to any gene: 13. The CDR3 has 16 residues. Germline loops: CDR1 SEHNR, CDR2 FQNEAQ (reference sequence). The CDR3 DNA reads TGTGCCAGCAGCTTGCCAGGTAGCGGGAGAGGAGGGGAGCAGTACTTC. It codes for CASSLPGSGRGGEQYF.

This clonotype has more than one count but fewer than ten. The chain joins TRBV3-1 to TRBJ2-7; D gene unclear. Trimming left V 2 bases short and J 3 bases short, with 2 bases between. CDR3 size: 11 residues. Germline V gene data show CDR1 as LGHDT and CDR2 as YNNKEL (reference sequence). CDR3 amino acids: CASSQFYEQYF. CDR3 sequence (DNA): TGTGCCAGCAGCCAATTCTACGAGCAGTACTTC.

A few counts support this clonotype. The CDR3 DNA sequence: TGTGCCAGCACTTCCGGGACTCCCAACACTGAAGCTTTCTTT. Encoded protein: CASTSGTPNTEAFF. The chain combines TRBV6-5 with TRBJ1-1; tentatively, D is TRBD1 (5 bases). Germline lookup yields CDR1 MNHEY and CDR2 SVGAGI. The V gene lost 7 bases and the J gene lost 2 bases, with 14 bases spanning the gap. The CDR3 length is 14 residues.

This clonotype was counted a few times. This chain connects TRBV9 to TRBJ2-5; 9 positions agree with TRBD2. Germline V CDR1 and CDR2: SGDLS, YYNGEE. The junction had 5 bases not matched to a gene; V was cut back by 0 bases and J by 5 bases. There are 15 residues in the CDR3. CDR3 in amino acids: CASSVALAGRETQYF. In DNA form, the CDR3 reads TGTGCCAGCAGCGTAGCCCTAGCGGGAAGGGAGACCCAGTACTTC.

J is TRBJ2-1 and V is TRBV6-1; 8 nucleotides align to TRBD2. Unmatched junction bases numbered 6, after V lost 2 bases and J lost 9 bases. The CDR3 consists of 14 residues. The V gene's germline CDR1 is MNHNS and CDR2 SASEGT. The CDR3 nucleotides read TGTGCCAGCAGTGAACTCCATCTAGCGGGTGAGCAGTTCTTC. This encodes CASSELHLAGEQFF.

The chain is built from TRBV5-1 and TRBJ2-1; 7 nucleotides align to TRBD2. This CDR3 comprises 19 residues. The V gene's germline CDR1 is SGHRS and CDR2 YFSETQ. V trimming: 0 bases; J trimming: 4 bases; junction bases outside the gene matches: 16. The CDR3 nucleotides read TGCGCCAGCAGCTTGGAAATGGGAGGGAGGACTAGACAATACAATGAGCAGTTCTTC. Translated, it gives CASSLEMGGRTRQYNEQFF.

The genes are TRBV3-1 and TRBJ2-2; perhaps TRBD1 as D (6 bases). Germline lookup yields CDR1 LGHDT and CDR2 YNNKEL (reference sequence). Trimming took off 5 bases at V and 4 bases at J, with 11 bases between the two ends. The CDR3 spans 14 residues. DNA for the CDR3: TGTGCCAGCAGCAGGACAGAAGGCACCGGGGAGCTGTTTTTT. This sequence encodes CASSRTEGTGELFF.

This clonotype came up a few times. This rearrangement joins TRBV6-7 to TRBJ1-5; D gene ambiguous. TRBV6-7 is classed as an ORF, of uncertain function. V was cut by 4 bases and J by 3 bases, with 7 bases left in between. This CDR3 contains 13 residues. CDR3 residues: CASSSSFNQPQHF. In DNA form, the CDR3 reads TGTGCCAGCAGTTCCTCCTTCAATCAGCCCCAGCATTTT.

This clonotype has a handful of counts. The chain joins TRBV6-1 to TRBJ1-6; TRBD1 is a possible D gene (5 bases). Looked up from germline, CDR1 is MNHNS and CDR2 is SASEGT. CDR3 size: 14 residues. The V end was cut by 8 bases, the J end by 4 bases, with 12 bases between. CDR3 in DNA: TGTGCCAGCCGAGACGGGGCTTATAATTCACCCCTCCACTTT. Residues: CASRDGAYNSPLHF.

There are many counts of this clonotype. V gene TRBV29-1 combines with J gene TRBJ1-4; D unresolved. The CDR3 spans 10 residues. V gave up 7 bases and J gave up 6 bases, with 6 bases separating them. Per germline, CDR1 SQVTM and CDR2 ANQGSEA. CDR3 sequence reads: CSAEDEKLFF. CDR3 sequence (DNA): TGCAGCGCTGAGGATGAAAAACTGTTTTTT.

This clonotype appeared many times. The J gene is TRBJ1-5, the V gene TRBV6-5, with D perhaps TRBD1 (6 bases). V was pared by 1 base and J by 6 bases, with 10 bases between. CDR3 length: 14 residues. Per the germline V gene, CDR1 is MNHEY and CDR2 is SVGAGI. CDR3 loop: CASSYLGGGQPQHF. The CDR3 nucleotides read TGTGCCAGCAGTTACTTGGGAGGGGGTCAGCCCCAGCATTTT.

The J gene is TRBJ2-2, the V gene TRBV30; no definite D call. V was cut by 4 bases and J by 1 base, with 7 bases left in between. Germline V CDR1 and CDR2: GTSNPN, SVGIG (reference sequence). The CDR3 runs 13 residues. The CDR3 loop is CAWNSRNTGELFF. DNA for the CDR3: TGTGCCTGGAACTCAAGGAACACCGGGGAGCTGTTTTTT.

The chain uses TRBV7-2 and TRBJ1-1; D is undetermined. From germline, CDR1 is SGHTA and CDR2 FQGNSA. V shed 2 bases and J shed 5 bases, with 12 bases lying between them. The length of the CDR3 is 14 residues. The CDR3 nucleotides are TGTGCCAGCAGCTTATCAGTGGGAGTGACTGAAGCTTTCTTT. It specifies CASSLSVGVTEAFF.

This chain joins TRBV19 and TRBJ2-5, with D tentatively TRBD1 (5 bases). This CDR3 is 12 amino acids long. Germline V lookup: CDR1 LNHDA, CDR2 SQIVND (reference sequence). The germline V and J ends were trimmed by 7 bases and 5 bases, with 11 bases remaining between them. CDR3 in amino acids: CASKGLRETQYF. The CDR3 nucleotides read TGTGCCAGTAAGGGGCTAAGGGAGACCCAGTACTTC. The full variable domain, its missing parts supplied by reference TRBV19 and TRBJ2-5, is DGGITQSPKYLFRKEGQNVTLSCEQNLNHDAMYWYRQDPGQGLRLIYYSQIVNDFQKGDIAEGYSVSREKKESFPLTVTSAQKNPTAFYLCASKGLRETQYFGPGTRLLVL.

This chain's CDR3 is CASRSVGLAGYEQYF. The CDR3 nucleotides read TGTGCCAGCAGGTCGGTCGGACTAGCGGGCTACGAGCAGTACTTC. The V gene is TRBV12-3 or TRBV12-4, the J gene TRBJ2-7; 11 positions match TRBD2. The CDR3 is 15 residues long. Trimming at V came to 6 bases and at J to 3 bases, leaving 7 bases not matched to a gene.

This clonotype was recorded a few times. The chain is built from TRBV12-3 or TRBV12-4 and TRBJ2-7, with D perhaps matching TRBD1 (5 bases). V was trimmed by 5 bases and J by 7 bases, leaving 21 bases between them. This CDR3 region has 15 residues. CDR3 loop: CASSPLVMGSGEQYF. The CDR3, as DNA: TGTGCCAGCAGTCCCTTAGTGATGGGGTCAGGGGAGCAGTACTTC.

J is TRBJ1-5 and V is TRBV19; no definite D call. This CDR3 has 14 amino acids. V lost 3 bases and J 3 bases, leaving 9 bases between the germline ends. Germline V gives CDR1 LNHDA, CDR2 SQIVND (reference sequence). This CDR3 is CASSIAPTNQPQHF. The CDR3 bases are TGTGCCAGTAGTATCGCCCCCACCAATCAGCCCCAGCATTTT.

The CDR3 nucleotides read TGTGCCAGCAGTGAAGCGGGGCTAACAAGGGAGACCCAGTACTTC. Translating gives CASSEAGLTRETQYF. The V call is TRBV25-1, the J call TRBJ2-5, with a tentative D call TRBD2 (6 bases). Trimming pared 2 bases from V and 5 bases from J, leaving 15 bases between. Germline V CDR1 and CDR2: MGHDK, SYGVNS. The CDR3 spans 15 residues. The full variable domain, rest sourced from reference TRBV25-1 and TRBJ2-5, is EADIYQTPRYLVIGTGKKITLECSQTMGHDKMYWYQQDPGMELHLIHYSYGVNSTEKGDLSSESTVSRIRTEHFPLTLESARPSHTSQYLCASSEAGLTRETQYFGPGTRLLVL.

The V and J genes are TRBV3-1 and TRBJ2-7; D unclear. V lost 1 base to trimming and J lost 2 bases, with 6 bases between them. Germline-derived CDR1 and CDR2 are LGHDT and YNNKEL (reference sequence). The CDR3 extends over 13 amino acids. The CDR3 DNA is TGTGCCAGCAGCCAAGCTCTAACCTACGAGCAGTACTTC. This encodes CASSQALTYEQYF.

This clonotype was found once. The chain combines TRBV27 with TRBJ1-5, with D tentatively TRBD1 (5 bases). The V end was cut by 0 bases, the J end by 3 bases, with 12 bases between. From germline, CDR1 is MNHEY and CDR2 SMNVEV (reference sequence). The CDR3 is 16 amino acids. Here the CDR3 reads CASSLSGSGTNQPQHF. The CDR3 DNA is TGTGCCAGCAGTTTATCGGGGTCAGGGACCAATCAGCCCCAGCATTTT.

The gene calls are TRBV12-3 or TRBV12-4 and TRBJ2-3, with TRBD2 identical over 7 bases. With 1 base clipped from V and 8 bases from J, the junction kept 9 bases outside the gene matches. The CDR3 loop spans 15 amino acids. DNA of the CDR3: TGTGCCAGCAGTTTAGAAGGACTAGGGAGGAGTACGCAGTATTTT. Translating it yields CASSLEGLGRSTQYF.

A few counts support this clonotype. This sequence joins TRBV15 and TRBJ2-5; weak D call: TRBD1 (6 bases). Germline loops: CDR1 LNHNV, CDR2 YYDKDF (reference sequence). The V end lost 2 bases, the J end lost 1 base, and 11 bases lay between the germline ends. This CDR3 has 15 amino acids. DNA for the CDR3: TGTGCCACCAGCAGATTGGACAGACCCCAAGAGACCCAGTACTTC. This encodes CATSRLDRPQETQYF.

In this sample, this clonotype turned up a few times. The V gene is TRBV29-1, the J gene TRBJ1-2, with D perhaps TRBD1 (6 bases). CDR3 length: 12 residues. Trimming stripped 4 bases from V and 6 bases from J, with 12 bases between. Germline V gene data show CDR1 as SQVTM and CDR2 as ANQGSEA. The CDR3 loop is CSVGQGIDGYTF. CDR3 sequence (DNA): TGCAGCGTTGGCCAGGGGATTGATGGCTACACCTTC.